A selection of T cell receptor beta chains follows, all from one sample in a study of blood T cell repertoires in COVID-19. The data were produced by immunoSEQ multiplex PCR, yet TCRdb's version contains in-frame clones alone and is incomplete. This sample has about 210,000 clones, with 70% to 85% found just once. The specimen was peripheral blood. The receptor set was obtained from a middle-aged man with active or convalescent COVID-19. Both conserved end residues are part of each CDR3. The order of the fields is J gene, D gene, V gene, clone size, CDR3 protein, CDR3 DNA. A D gene is named only where the DNA matches it firmly. Expanded clones are given a class, and other clones once, few, many or no size at all.

TRBJ2-2 TRBD1 TRBV5-6 NA CASSLRDRATGELFF TGTGCCAGCAGCCTCCGGGACAGAGCCACCGGGGAGCTGTTTTTT
TRBJ2-2 TRBD1 TRBV7-7 NA CASRIGTGNTGELFF TGTGCCAGCAGGATAGGGACAGGGAACACCGGGGAGCTGTTTTTT
TRBJ2-3 TRBD2 TRBV28 NA CASSSLHLGLAEDTQYF TGTGCCAGCAGTTCCCTCCACCTCGGACTAGCTGAAGATACGCAGTATTTT
TRBJ1-2 TRBD1 TRBV7-9 once CASSFGQGNYGYTF TGTGCCAGCAGCTTCGGACAGGGTAACTATGGCTACACCTTC
TRBJ2-3 TRBD2 TRBV7-2 NA CASTPTRAGGADTQYF TGTGCCAGCACCCCGACGAGGGCGGGGGGGGCAGATACGCAGTATTTT
TRBJ2-1 NA TRBV3-1/TRBV3-2 many CASSPPGGCGDNEQFF TGTGCCAGCAGCCCCCCCGGAGGGTGTGGGGACAATGAGCAGTTCTTC
TRBJ1-4 TRBD1 TRBV4-1 NA CASSQGDRDGEKLFF TGCGCCAGCAGCCAAGGGGACAGGGACGGGGAAAAACTGTTTTTT
TRBJ2-1 TRBD1 TRBV27 NA CASGLWQGVFINEQFF TGTGCCAGCGGCCTCTGGCAGGGGGTTTTTATCAATGAGCAGTTCTTC
TRBJ1-4 TRBD1 TRBV6-2/TRBV6-3 NA CASSQQGADQQLFF TGTGCCAGCAGCCAACAGGGGGCGGATCAGCAACTGTTTTTT
TRBJ2-3 TRBD1 TRBV11-3 NA CASSLRRDSFWYGTDTQYF TGTGCCAGCAGCTTACGCCGGGACAGTTTCTGGTACGGCACAGATACGCAGTATTTT
TRBJ2-2 NA TRBV7-2 NA CASIPRGGGGTGELFF TGTGCCAGCATCCCTAGGGGGGGCGGGGGCACCGGGGAGCTGTTTTTT
TRBJ1-6 NA TRBV9 NA CASSRSDSPLHF TGTGCCAGCAGCCGGTCGGATTCACCCCTCCACTTT
TRBJ1-4 TRBD1 TRBV30 NA CAWSVGDSNEKLFF TGTGCCTGGAGTGTAGGGGACAGTAATGAAAAACTGTTTTTT
TRBJ1-4 TRBD1 TRBV19 NA CASSISLGTGSGEKLFF TGTGCCAGTAGTATATCCCTCGGGACAGGGTCCGGTGAAAAACTGTTTTTT
TRBJ1-4 TRBD1 TRBV28 NA CASGTGTEKLFF TGTGCCAGCGGGACAGGCACTGAAAAACTGTTTTTT
TRBJ1-3 TRBD1 TRBV29-1 NA CSARTGESDTIYF TGCAGCGCCCGGACAGGGGAGAGCGACACCATATATTTT
TRBJ2-3 TRBD2 TRBV19 once CATLGERERSDTQYF TGTGCCACCCTCGGGGAGCGGGAGAGGTCAGATACGCAGTATTTT
TRBJ1-5 NA TRBV7-2 NA CASSLEAEQPQHF TGTGCCAGCAGCTTAGAAGCTGAACAGCCCCAGCATTTT
TRBJ2-5 TRBD2 TRBV10-3 NA CAISVRGLAEQETQYF TGTGCCATCAGTGTCCGCGGACTAGCGGAGCAAGAGACCCAGTACTTC
TRBJ2-5 NA TRBV27 NA CASPLSRIQETQYF TGTGCCAGCCCTCTTTCGAGAATTCAAGAGACCCAGTACTTC